A single sample is the source of the 24 T cell receptor beta chains below, sequenced in a study of T cells in Graves' hyperthyroidism and ophthalmopathy. The source material, RNA transcripts, was used to amplify TCR beta CDR3 regions. A set of HTBI primers served as the primers for a first-round RT-PCR of the TCR CDR3. TCRdb analysed the multiplex PCR reads with MiXCR anew, one entry per CDR3 protein. The sample holds under 450,000 distinct CDR3 sequences; about 15% are singletons and the top ten take 30% to 35%. Sequencing used blood. These receptors all come from a woman in her twenties or thirties with Graves' hyperthyroidism that later progressed to Graves' ophthalmopathy.

This clonotype was observed many times. The chain recombines TRBV28 with TRBJ1-5; possibly TRBD1 for D (5 bases). This CDR3 is 13 amino acids long. Germline-derived CDR1 and CDR2 are MDHEN and SYDVKM. V lost 4 bases and J lost 7, with 11 bases in between. CDR3 DNA sequence: TGTGCCAGCAGTTCCTTATGGGGGCAGCCCCAGCATTTT. Translation: CASSSLWGQPQHF.

Only a few counts were recorded for this clonotype. The J gene is TRBJ2-7, the V gene TRBV11-2; unclear D gene. The CDR3 length is 14 residues. V gave up 5 bases and J gave up 2 bases, with 13 bases separating them. Germline CDR1 and CDR2: SGHAT and FQNNGV. Here the CDR3 DNA reads TGTGCCAGCAGCCCTGAGTTGAGCGCCTACGAGCAGTACTTC. It codes for CASSPELSAYEQYF.

This clonotype has ten or more counts. The gene calls are TRBV19 and TRBJ2-2; a possible D gene is TRBD2 (7 bases). Germline lookup yields CDR1 LNHDA and CDR2 SQIVND (reference sequence). V dropped 7 bases and J dropped 7 bases, with 25 bases sitting between them. The CDR3 is made up of 17 amino acids. For the CDR3, the DNA is TGTGCCAGTAACGAAAAGCGGGCGGGGGCCCGGCACGGGGAGCTGTTTTTT. It encodes CASNEKRAGARHGELFF.

The table lists this clonotype with many counts. V gene TRBV27 combines with J gene TRBJ2-3; unclear D gene. CDR1 and CDR2 (germline): MNHEY, SMNVEV (reference sequence). The CDR3 is made up of 12 amino acids. Trimming removed 4 bases from V and 4 bases from J, with 6 bases in between. CDR3 coding DNA: TGTGCCAGCAGTTCCTCAGCAGATACGCAGTATTTT. Translating it yields CASSSSADTQYF.

This chain joins TRBV13 and TRBJ1-6; D remains ambiguous. V was pared by 6 bases and J by 8 bases, with 14 bases between. CDR3 size: 14 residues. Germline loops: CDR1 PRHDT, CDR2 FYEKMQ (reference sequence). The CDR3 reads CASSRSRRYSPLHF. Here the CDR3 DNA reads TGTGCCAGCAGTCGAAGTAGACGGTATTCACCCCTCCACTTT. The full variable domain, its missing parts supplied by reference TRBV13 and TRBJ1-6, is AAGVIQSPRHLIKEKRETATLKCYPIPRHDTVYWYQQGPGQDPQFLISFYEKMQSDKGSIPDRFSAQQFSDYHSELNMSSLELGDSALYFCASSRSRRYSPLHFGNGTRLTVT.

This clonotype appeared many times. The rearrangement joins TRBV10-3 to TRBJ1-2, with a tentative D call TRBD1 (5 bases). The CDR3 is 13 amino acids. V lost 0 bases and J lost 4, with 6 bases in between. Germline V lookup: CDR1 ENHRY, CDR2 SYGVKD. Here the CDR3 DNA reads TGTGCCATCAGTGAGTCGGGGGGCTATGGCTACACCTTC. Translating gives CAISESGGYGYTF.

This clonotype was detected ten times or more. V usage is TRBV7-9 and J usage is TRBJ2-1; D might be TRBD2 (6 bases). Germline V CDR1 and CDR2: SEHNR, FQNEAQ (reference sequence). CDR3 length: 12 residues. Trimming shortened V by 7 bases and J by 9 bases, and 13 bases separated the two germline ends. The CDR3 region is CASKWGLGEQFF. The CDR3 DNA is TGTGCCAGCAAGTGGGGACTTGGTGAGCAGTTCTTC.

On this clonotype itself: This may be a read error, as it is one base from a much larger clone. The V call is TRBV6-1, the J call TRBJ2-1, with 11 bases fitting TRBD2. The germline V gene has CDR1 MNHNS and CDR2 SASEGT. This CDR3 region has 15 residues. J lost 3 bases, V lost 11 bases, and 9 bases had no gene match. The CDR3 region is CAGGQTSGNYNEQFF. The CDR3 DNA sequence: TGTGCCGGCGGACAGACTAGCGGGAACTACAATGAGCAGTTCTTC.

In this sample, this clonotype turned up once. Just one base apart from a much larger clone, this may be a read error. The DNA for the CDR3 is TGCAGTGCTAGAGATCCCTACAAGGCGTACAATGAGCAGTTCTTC. Amino acids: CSARDPYKAYNEQFF. The chain couples TRBV20-1 to TRBJ2-1, with D hard to call. V dropped 0 bases and J dropped 4 bases, with 13 bases sitting between them. CDR3 length: 15 residues. CDR1 is DFQATT, CDR2 SNEGSKA, per germline (reference sequence).

This clonotype showed up many times. The gene calls are TRBV29-1 and TRBJ1-2; D unresolved. V was trimmed by 4 bases and J by 0 bases, leaving 6 bases between them. This CDR3 spans 12 amino acids. Looked up from germline, CDR1 is SQVTM and CDR2 is ANQGSEA. The CDR3 DNA reads as TGCAGCGTTGTCGGGGCTAACTATGGCTACACCTTC. Translation: CSVVGANYGYTF.

The genes are TRBV20-1 and TRBJ2-1, with TRBD2 matching 11 bases. In germline, CDR1 is DFQATT, CDR2 SNEGSKA (reference sequence). V trimming: 0 bases; J trimming: 6 bases; junction bases outside the gene matches: 4. CDR3 length equals 15 residues. CDR3 sequence: CSARDGTSGSNEQFF. The DNA of the CDR3 is TGCAGTGCTAGAGATGGGACTAGCGGAAGCAATGAGCAGTTCTTC.

This clonotype appeared many times. The chain has TRBV19 and TRBJ2-1; no firm D call. Looked up from germline, CDR1 is LNHDA and CDR2 is SQIVND (reference sequence). Between the trimmed V and J ends, which lost 4 bases and 6 bases, there was a span of 4 bases. The CDR3 length is 11 residues. The CDR3 DNA is TGTGCCAGTAGTAGGACCAATGAGCAGTTCTTC. It is translated as CASSRTNEQFF.

In the case of this clonotype: It may be a read error: a sequence one base away is much more abundant. This chain connects TRBV4-2 to TRBJ2-5; either TRBD1 or TRBD2 may supply D (6 bases each). The CDR3 has 16 residues. Germline CDR1 LGHNA, CDR2 YNFKEQ. CDR3: CANSQVGAGIHETQYF. CDR3 nucleotide sequence: TGTGCCAACAGCCAAGTGGGGGCGGGGATACATGAGACCCAGTACTTC.

The chain employs TRBV3-1 and TRBJ2-2; D may be TRBD2 (6 bases). Germline assignment: CDR1 LGHDT and CDR2 YNNKEL (reference sequence). This CDR3 is built from 15 residues. Trimming shortened V by 6 bases and J by 0 bases, and 11 bases separated the two germline ends. CDR3 sequence (DNA): TGTGCCAGCAGTCGCTCTAGCGCGAACACCGGGGAGCTGTTTTTT. Protein product: CASSRSSANTGELFF. The variable domain in full, completed from reference TRBV3-1 and TRBJ2-2, reads DTAVSQTPKYLVTQMGNDKSIKCEQNLGHDTMYWYKQDSKKFLKIMFSYNNKELIINETVPNRFSPKSPDKAHLNLHINSLELGDSAVYFCASSRSSANTGELFFGEGSRLTVL.

The table lists this clonotype with a few counts. Possible read error: a much larger clone is one base away. No conserved phenylalanine or tryptophan ends this CDR3, so it is likely a read error. This sequence joins TRBV15 and TRBJ2-1, with D unclear. The CDR3 loop spans 16 amino acids. Trimming removed 1 base from V and 3 bases from J, with 13 bases in between. Per the germline V gene, CDR1 is LNHNV and CDR2 is YYDKDF (reference sequence). The CDR3: CATSRVRAADYNEQFL. CDR3 bases: TGTGCCACCAGCAGAGTCCGGGCGGCCGACTACAATGAGCAGTTCCTC.

This clonotype was seen repeatedly, ten times or more. The CDR3 reads CATRDPRHVGPYEQYF. The CDR3 DNA sequence: TGTGCCACCAGAGATCCCAGGCATGTCGGTCCCTACGAGCAGTACTTC. The chain combines TRBV24-1 with TRBJ2-7; D gene ambiguous. V was shortened by 7 bases and J by 2 bases, with 20 bases between the two germline ends. Germline V gene data show CDR1 as KGHDR and CDR2 as SFDVKD. The CDR3 is made up of 16 amino acids.

This clonotype was found many times. The chain employs TRBV28 and TRBJ2-1; 12 positions agree with TRBD2. Unmatched junction bases numbered 6, after V lost 4 bases and J lost 8 bases. Germline V gene data show CDR1 as MDHEN and CDR2 as SYDVKM. This CDR3 is 15 amino acids long. The CDR3 coding sequence is TGTGCCAGCAGTTCAACTAGCGGGAGGATCGATGAGCAGTTCTTC. The encoded protein is CASSSTSGRIDEQFF.

In this sample, this clonotype turned up a few times. This clone may be a read error of a much larger clone one base away. The gene calls are TRBV27 and TRBJ2-7; the D gene is possibly TRBD1 (5 bases). The CDR3 sequence is 14 residues long. V dropped 3 bases and J dropped 0 bases, with 9 bases sitting between them. Germline-derived CDR1 and CDR2 are MNHEY and SMNVEV (reference sequence). The CDR3 DNA sequence: TGTGCCAGCAGTTTTCTGGGGCACTCCTACGAGCAGTACTTC. Translating gives CASSFLGHSYEQYF.

The chain carries TRBV28 and TRBJ1-6; D unclear. This CDR3 has 17 amino acids. CDR1 MDHEN and CDR2 SYDVKM come from the germline V gene. V gave up 8 bases and J gave up 0 bases, with 17 bases separating them. This CDR3 reads CASAWTAVSSYNSPLHF. CDR3 nucleotide sequence: TGTGCCAGCGCATGGACCGCTGTGAGCTCCTATAATTCACCCCTCCACTTT.

The chain joins TRBV7-2 to TRBJ1-2; D not resolved. Germline CDR1 is SGHTA and CDR2 is FQGNSA. V was shortened by 7 bases and J by 1 base, with 10 bases between the two germline ends. CDR3 length: 13 amino acids. CDR3 region: CASIGRNNYGYTF. The CDR3 region has the DNA TGTGCCAGCATCGGCAGAAATAACTATGGCTACACCTTC. Looking up the rest from reference TRBV7-2 and TRBJ1-2 gives the full variable domain: GAGVSQSPSNKVTEKGKDVELRCDPISGHTALYWYRQSLGQGLEFLIYFQGNSAPDKSGLPSDRFSAERTGGSVSTLTIQRTQQEDSAVYLCASIGRNNYGYTFGSGTRLTVV.

The chain is built from TRBV6-2 or TRBV6-3 and TRBJ1-1; 7 bases fit TRBD1. After removal of 0 bases from V and 4 bases from J, the junction contained 2 bases not matched to a gene. This CDR3 has 14 residues. CDR1 is MNHEY and CDR2 is SVGEGT in the germline V gene. The CDR3 sequence: CASSYSPGGTEAFF. CDR3 DNA sequence: TGTGCCAGCAGTTACTCCCCAGGGGGCACTGAAGCTTTCTTT.

This clonotype was recorded at least ten times. This chain links TRBV6-5 with TRBJ2-7; D is possibly TRBD1 (5 bases). CDR1 is MNHEY, CDR2 SVGAGI, per germline. The V end lost 1 base, the J end lost 7 bases, and 11 bases lay between the germline ends. The CDR3 has 13 amino acids. The CDR3 nucleotides are TGTGCCAGCAGTTACTGGGGCGGCCGAGAGCAGTACTTC. This gives the protein CASSYWGGREQYF.

This clonotype has only a few counts. This sequence joins TRBV10-2 and TRBJ2-7; 9 nucleotides align to TRBD2. The CDR3 length is 15 residues. The germline V gene encodes CDR1 WSHSY and CDR2 SAAADI. V shed 8 bases, J shed 3 bases, and the junction held 11 bases outside the gene matches. In nucleotides, the CDR3 is TGCGCCAGCGGAAGGCCGGGACTAGCCGACTACGAGCAGTACTTC. Amino acid sequence: CASGRPGLADYEQYF.

This chain's CDR3 is CASSQGDLTVGLADNTGELFF. CDR3 DNA: TGTGCCAGCAGCCAAGGAGACCTTACAGTGGGACTAGCGGATAACACCGGGGAGCTGTTTTTT. V usage is TRBV3-1 and J usage is TRBJ2-2; 11 bases map to TRBD2. Trimming at V came to 1 base and at J to 2 bases, leaving 15 bases not matched to a gene. Germline CDR1 LGHDT, CDR2 YNNKEL (reference sequence). The CDR3 covers 21 residues.